This TCR beta chain was profiled in a study of T-cell memory formation after mild COVID-19. TCRdb re-analysed the 5' RACE reads in MiXCR, keeping a single row per CDR3 protein. Among 100,000 to 150,000 distinct CDR3 sequences listed, about 6% were seen once. The CDR3 spans 16 residues. V dropped 4 bases and J dropped 2; count of bases not matched to a gene: 4. Germline assignment: CDR1 SGHRS and CDR2 YFSETQ. As regards this clonotype: No antigen is known for it.

Whole-study results and caveats: Proof of SARS-CoV-2 specificity was absent for the second-wave clones that crested on day 37. Clones which contracted sat mainly in CM and EM if CD4+, and in EMRA if CD8+. Cross-reactive memory apparently joined, as some responding clones appeared in pre-infection memory.

This chain connects TRBV5-1 to TRBJ2-3; TRBD2 agrees at 13 bases. This TCR was recovered from an adult woman who had mild COVID-19 (a few samples of this study predate the infection). Cell type and time point are not known. Sequencing used PBMCs or a T cell subset sorted from them (not recorded which). The CDR3 DNA reads as TGCGCCAGCAGCATCGGGACTAGCGGGGCCACAGATACGCAGTATTTT. Translated: CASSIGTSGATDTQYF.